Below are 26 T cell receptor beta chains sequenced from a single sample in a study of cytomegalovirus exposure and HLA in healthy donors. Primers: 60 Vbeta forward and 13 Jbeta reverse. Produced via immunoSEQ multiplex PCR; TCRdb's table is partial and in-frame only. The table lists about 160,000 clones, approximately 80% of them singletons. Sequenced input: PBMCs. The source is a man aged 40-55 years in good health and CMV-seronegative.

This clone was seen a few times. V and J are TRBV27 and TRBJ2-7; D is perhaps TRBD2 (6 bases). There are 13 residues in the CDR3. CDR1 is MNHEY and CDR2 is SMNVEV in the germline V gene (reference sequence). V gave up 3 bases and J gave up 3 bases, with 9 bases separating them. DNA for the CDR3: TGTGCCAGCAGTTTTGGGGGGATCTACGAGCAGTACTTC. Translating gives CASSFGGIYEQYF.

The chain is built from TRBV6-1 and TRBJ1-5, with no clear D. V was cut by 7 bases and J by 2 bases, with 18 bases left in between. CDR1 is MNHNS and CDR2 is SASEGT in the germline V gene. The CDR3 length is 16 residues. The CDR3 DNA follows: TGTGCCAGCATTGATGAGTCACTCATACGCAATCAGCCCCAGCATTTT. It is translated as CASIDESLIRNQPQHF.

J is TRBJ1-4 and V is TRBV5-4, with TRBD1 matching 8 bases. The CDR3 is made up of 13 amino acids. Germline V CDR1 and CDR2: SGHNT, YYREEE (reference sequence). V dropped 2 bases and J dropped 10; count of bases not matched to a gene: 4. The CDR3 protein is CASSLQGGIKLFF. The DNA for the CDR3 is TGTGCCAGCAGCTTACAGGGGGGGATAAAACTGTTTTTT.

CDR3 DNA sequence: TGTGCCAGCAGCTTGACTAGCGGGGGTAGAACAGATACGCAGTATTTT. Translation: CASSLTSGGRTDTQYF. The chain combines TRBV5-6 with TRBJ2-3; TRBD2 agrees at 11 bases. CDR1 and CDR2 (germline): SGHDT, YYEEEE. The ends lost 1 base at V and 3 bases at J; junction bases unmatched: 4. The CDR3 covers 16 residues.

The chain carries TRBV19 and TRBJ2-7; perhaps TRBD2 as D (5 bases). In germline, CDR1 is LNHDA, CDR2 SQIVND (reference sequence). The CDR3 consists of 12 residues. V was pared by 8 bases and J by 9 bases, with 17 bases between. The CDR3 loop is CASQSLGSVQYF. Written as DNA, the CDR3 is TGTGCCAGTCAGTCACTAGGGAGTGTGCAGTACTTC. Based on the CDR3 plus reference TRBV19 and TRBJ2-7, the full variable domain is DGGITQSPKYLFRKEGQNVTLSCEQNLNHDAMYWYRQDPGQGLRLIYYSQIVNDFQKGDIAEGYSVSREKKESFPLTVTSAQKNPTAFYLCASQSLGSVQYFGPGTRLTVT.

This chain joins TRBV5-1 and TRBJ2-4, with TRBD2 matching 7 bases. Germline trimming cut 0 bases from V and 14 bases from J; bases unmatched to any gene: 8. This CDR3 region has 13 residues. Germline CDR1 is SGHRS and CDR2 is YFSETQ. The CDR3 is CASSLDASGSEYF. CDR3 DNA sequence: TGCGCCAGCAGCTTGGATGCTAGCGGTTCAGAGTACTTC. The full variable domain, rest sourced from reference TRBV5-1 and TRBJ2-4, is KAGVTQTPRYLIKTRGQQVTLSCSPISGHRSVSWYQQTPGQGLQFLFEYFSETQRNKGNFPGRFSGRQFSNSRSEMNVSTLELGDSALYLCASSLDASGSEYFGAGTRLSVL.

The chain employs TRBV19 and TRBJ1-2; no firm D call. CDR1 LNHDA and CDR2 SQIVND come from the germline V gene (reference sequence). Trimming left V 3 bases short and J 1 base short, with 18 bases between. This CDR3 comprises 17 residues. The CDR3 here is CASSIPFRSRLNYGYTF. CDR3 in DNA: TGTGCCAGTAGTATCCCCTTCCGCAGTCGACTTAACTATGGCTACACCTTC.

J is TRBJ2-2 and V is TRBV25-1; tentatively, D is TRBD1 (5 bases). V gave up 3 bases and J gave up 1 base, with 9 bases separating them. Per the germline V gene, CDR1 is MGHDK and CDR2 is SYGVNS. The CDR3 has 15 residues. The CDR3 region has the DNA TGTGCCAGCAGTGACATAGACAGGAACACCGGGGAGCTGTTTTTT. It codes for CASSDIDRNTGELFF.

The genes are TRBV20-1 and TRBJ2-3; 7 positions match TRBD2. From germline, CDR1 is DFQATT and CDR2 SNEGSKA (reference sequence). V dropped 6 bases and J dropped 9; count of bases not matched to a gene: 6. The CDR3 is made up of 11 amino acids. CDR3 bases: TGCAGTGCCGAGCGGGGAGAAACGCAGTATTTT. This sequence encodes CSAERGETQYF.

The genes are TRBV10-1 and TRBJ1-6; D might be TRBD1 (6 bases). Trimming removed 10 bases from V and 3 bases from J, with 13 bases in between. There are 14 residues in the CDR3. Germline V lookup: CDR1 WNHNN, CDR2 SYGVQD (reference sequence). The CDR3 DNA sequence: TGCGCCAACGAACGGACAGTCTATAATTCACCCCTCCACTTT. It translates to CANERTVYNSPLHF.

The chain is built from TRBV5-4 and TRBJ2-7; possibly TRBD2 for D (5 bases). Germline loops: CDR1 SGHNT, CDR2 YYREEE (reference sequence). Deletions cut 0 bases from V and 4 bases from J, with 14 bases between. The length of the CDR3 is 15 residues. CDR3: CASSLVGSVMYEQYF. The CDR3 DNA follows: TGTGCCAGCAGCTTGGTGGGTAGCGTCATGTACGAGCAGTACTTC.

J is TRBJ1-2 and V is TRBV19; a possible D gene is TRBD1 (5 bases). Trimming left V 5 bases short and J 0 bases short, with 10 bases between. CDR3 size: 14 residues. Germline loops: CDR1 LNHDA, CDR2 SQIVND (reference sequence). This chain's CDR3 is CASSRGFSNYGYTF. In DNA, the CDR3 is TGTGCCAGTAGTCGGGGGTTCTCTAACTATGGCTACACCTTC.

This clone appeared a single time. The J gene is TRBJ2-5, the V gene TRBV5-1, with TRBD2 matching 7 bases. Trimming cost V 2 bases and J 2 bases; bases outside gene matches: 6. The CDR3 spans 15 residues. Germline CDR1 is SGHRS and CDR2 is YFSETQ. CDR3 protein: CASSLGTGGQETQYF. In DNA form, the CDR3 reads TGCGCCAGCAGCTTAGGGACGGGGGGACAAGAGACCCAGTACTTC.

This chain connects TRBV7-9 to TRBJ2-3, with TRBD2 matching over 11 bases. The junction had 6 bases not matched to a gene; V was cut back by 5 bases and J by 8 bases. Germline V gives CDR1 SEHNR, CDR2 FQNEAQ (reference sequence). The CDR3 consists of 14 residues. Here the CDR3 reads CASSQLGTSGTQYF. The CDR3 DNA is TGTGCCAGCAGCCAACTCGGGACTAGCGGTACGCAGTATTTT. Combining the CDR3 with reference TRBV7-9 and TRBJ2-3 gives the whole variable domain DTGVSQNPRHKITKRGQNVTFRCDPISEHNRLYWYRQTLGQGPEFLTYFQNEAQLEKSRLLSDRFSAERPKGSFSTLEIQRTEQGDSAMYLCASSQLGTSGTQYFGPGTRLTVL.

This chain connects TRBV5-1 to TRBJ1-2, with TRBD1 identical over 7 bases. V was pared by 2 bases and J by 6 bases, with 7 bases of the junction left unmatched. Germline V CDR1 and CDR2: SGHRS, YFSETQ. The CDR3 length is 14 residues. In nucleotides, the CDR3 is TGCGCCAGCAGCTTACCCGGGACAGACAATGGCTACACCTTC. Amino acid sequence: CASSLPGTDNGYTF.

V is TRBV5-8 and J is TRBJ2-3; D uncertain. The CDR3 is made up of 11 amino acids. Germline values: CDR1 SGHTS, CDR2 YDEGEE. With 3 bases removed from V and 4 bases from J, the gap between germline ends came to 3 bases. The CDR3 sequence: CASSSADTQYF. The CDR3 nucleotides read TGTGCCAGCAGCTCAGCAGATACGCAGTATTTT.

This clone was recorded a few times. V usage is TRBV7-2 and J usage is TRBJ1-6; D uncertain. The CDR3 extends over 15 amino acids. In germline, CDR1 is SGHTA, CDR2 FQGNSA. Trimming removed 2 bases from V and 7 bases from J, with 12 bases in between. The CDR3 DNA reads as TGTGCCAGCAGCTTAAGCCAGGTTGGAAATTCACCCCTCCACTTT. Translation gives CASSLSQVGNSPLHF. Full variable domain (rest looked up from reference TRBV7-2 and TRBJ1-6): GAGVSQSPSNKVTEKGKDVELRCDPISGHTALYWYRQSLGQGLEFLIYFQGNSAPDKSGLPSDRFSAERTGGSVSTLTIQRTQQEDSAVYLCASSLSQVGNSPLHFGNGTRLTVT.

The chain couples TRBV29-1 to TRBJ2-3, with 9 bases identical to TRBD2. CDR1 SQVTM and CDR2 ANQGSEA come from the germline V gene. V was clipped by 0 bases and J by 0 bases; unmatched bases: 7. The CDR3 has 17 residues. CDR3 in amino acids: CSVEEPTSGKSTDTQYF. The CDR3, as DNA: TGCAGCGTTGAAGAACCGACTAGCGGTAAAAGCACAGATACGCAGTATTTT.

This chain connects TRBV7-3 to TRBJ2-5; the match to TRBD2 covers 10 bases. This CDR3 comprises 15 residues. The ends lost 2 bases at V and 5 bases at J; junction bases unmatched: 5. Looked up from germline, CDR1 is SGHTA and CDR2 is FQGTGA. CDR3: CASSLRAGGPETQYF. The CDR3 coding sequence is TGTGCCAGCAGCTTACGAGCGGGGGGGCCGGAGACCCAGTACTTC.

This sequence joins TRBV2 and TRBJ1-2; 7 bases fit TRBD1. Trimming at V came to 1 base and at J to 7 bases, leaving 3 bases not matched to a gene. The length of the CDR3 is 13 residues. Germline V gene data show CDR1 as SNHLY and CDR2 as FYNNEI. The CDR3 DNA reads TGTGCCAGCAGTGAAGAGGGGGCCGTTGGCTACACCTTC. This translates into CASSEEGAVGYTF.

The V call is TRBV15, the J call TRBJ1-4; 10 nucleotides line up with TRBD1. Trimming removed 3 bases from V and 7 bases from J; junction bases left unmatched: 8. The CDR3 has 16 amino acids. CDR1 LNHNV and CDR2 YYDKDF come from the germline V gene (reference sequence). In DNA, the CDR3 is TGTGCCACCAGCAGGGGGCCCGACAGGGGGCGTGAAAAACTGTTTTTT. It codes for CATSRGPDRGREKLFF.

V and J are TRBV6-5 and TRBJ1-3; D uncertain. This CDR3 has 16 residues. Germline values: CDR1 MNHEY, CDR2 SVGAGI. V was clipped by 0 bases and J by 0 bases, with 9 bases between them. CDR3: CASSYSILNSGNTIYF. The CDR3 DNA follows: TGTGCCAGCAGTTACTCGATACTGAACTCTGGAAACACCATATATTTT.

This clone was seen once. The V and J genes are TRBV4-1 and TRBJ1-3, with TRBD1 identical over 8 bases. V lost 1 base to trimming and J lost 6 bases; unmatched junction nucleotides: 11. This CDR3 contains 17 residues. Germline loops: CDR1 MGHRA, CDR2 YSYEKL. The CDR3, as DNA: TGCGCCAGCAGCCAAGGACGGGCAGGGGGCTCTTCAAACACCATATATTTT. Residues: CASSQGRAGGSSNTIYF.

V is TRBV19 and J is TRBJ1-6; D not certain. The CDR3 consists of 16 residues. Trimming pared 5 bases from V and 8 bases from J, leaving 19 bases between. Germline V gives CDR1 LNHDA, CDR2 SQIVND (reference sequence). The CDR3 region has the DNA TGTGCCAGTAGTCGGGTCACCAGCCCTTCGGATTCACCCCTCCACTTT. It translates to CASSRVTSPSDSPLHF.

J is TRBJ2-3 and V is TRBV19, with TRBD2 matching 14 bases. CDR1 is LNHDA, CDR2 SQIVND, per germline (reference sequence). The J segment lost 3 bases and the V segment lost 6 bases, leaving 2 bases of the junction unmatched. The length of the CDR3 is 15 residues. CDR3 in DNA: TGTGCCAGTAGGGGACTAGCGGGGGAGACAGATACGCAGTATTTT. This gives the protein CASRGLAGETDTQYF.

The V gene is TRBV6-5, the J gene TRBJ2-1, with 7 bases matching TRBD2. Unmatched junction bases numbered 8, after V lost 8 bases and J lost 7 bases. The CDR3 is made up of 13 amino acids. The germline V gene has CDR1 MNHEY and CDR2 SVGAGI. CDR3 sequence: CASGLVGVNEQFF. DNA of the CDR3: TGTGCCAGCGGACTAGTTGGTGTGAATGAGCAGTTCTTC.